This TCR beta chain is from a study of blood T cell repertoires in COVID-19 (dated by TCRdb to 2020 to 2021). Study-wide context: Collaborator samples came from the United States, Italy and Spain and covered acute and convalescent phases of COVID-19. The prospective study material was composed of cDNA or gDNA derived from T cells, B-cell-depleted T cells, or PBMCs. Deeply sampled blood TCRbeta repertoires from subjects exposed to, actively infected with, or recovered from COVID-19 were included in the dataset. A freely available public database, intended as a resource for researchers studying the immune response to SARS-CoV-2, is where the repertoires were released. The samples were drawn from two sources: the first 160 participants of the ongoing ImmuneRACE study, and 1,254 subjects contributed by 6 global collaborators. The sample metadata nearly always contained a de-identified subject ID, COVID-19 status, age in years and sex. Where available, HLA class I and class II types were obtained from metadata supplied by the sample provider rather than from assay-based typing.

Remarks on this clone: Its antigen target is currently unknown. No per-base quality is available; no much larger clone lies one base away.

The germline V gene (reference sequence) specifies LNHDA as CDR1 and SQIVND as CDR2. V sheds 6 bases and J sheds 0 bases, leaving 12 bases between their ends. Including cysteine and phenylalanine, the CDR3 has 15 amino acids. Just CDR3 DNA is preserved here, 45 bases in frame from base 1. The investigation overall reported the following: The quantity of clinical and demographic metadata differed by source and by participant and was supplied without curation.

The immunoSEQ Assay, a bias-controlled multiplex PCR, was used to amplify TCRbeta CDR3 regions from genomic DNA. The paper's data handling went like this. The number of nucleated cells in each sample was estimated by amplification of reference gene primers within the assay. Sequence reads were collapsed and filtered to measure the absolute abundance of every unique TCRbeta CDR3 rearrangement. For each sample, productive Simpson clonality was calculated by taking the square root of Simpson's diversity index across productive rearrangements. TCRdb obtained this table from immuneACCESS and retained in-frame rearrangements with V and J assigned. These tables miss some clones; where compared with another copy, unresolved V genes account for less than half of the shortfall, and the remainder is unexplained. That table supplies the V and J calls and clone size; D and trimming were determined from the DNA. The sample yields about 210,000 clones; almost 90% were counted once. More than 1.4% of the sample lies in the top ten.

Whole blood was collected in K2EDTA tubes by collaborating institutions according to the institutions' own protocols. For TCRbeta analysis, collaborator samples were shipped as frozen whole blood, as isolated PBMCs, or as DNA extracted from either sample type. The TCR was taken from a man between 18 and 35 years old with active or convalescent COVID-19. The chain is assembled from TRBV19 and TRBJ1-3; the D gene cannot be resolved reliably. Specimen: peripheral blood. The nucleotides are TGTGCCAGTAGCCCAGACTCCCCCTCTGGAAACACCATATATTTT. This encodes CASSPDSPSGNTIYF.